Listed here are 6 T cell receptor beta chains from one sample, sequenced in a study of CXCR3-negative and CXCR3-positive naive CD8 T cells. With UMI labels, 5' RACE was used to prepare the TRB cDNA libraries. TCRdb re-analyzed the 5' RACE reads; it lists each CDR3 protein once, without DNA. This sample carries some 130,000 distinct CDR3 sequences, with around 0.5% going to the ten biggest clones. The sequenced sample consisted of naive CXCR3- CD8+ T cells from blood. Subset defined: CD45RO-CCR7+CD27+CD95- naive CD8+ T cells lacking CXCR3 (TNR3-). These receptors all come from a human donor in good health. Some clones in this sample may be carry-over from other donors' samples.

The chain recombines TRBV12-3 or TRBV12-4 with TRBJ2-7. This CDR3 is 12 amino acids long. This CDR3 is CASSWEGLEQYF.

The chain recombines TRBV29-1 with TRBJ2-1; TCRdb picks TRBD1, but there is no DNA to check that call. The CDR3 length is 13 residues. The germline V gene encodes CDR1 SQVTM and CDR2 ANQGSEA. This chain's CDR3 is CGVEAGSLGEQFF.

The chain carries TRBV13 and TRBJ2-3; TCRdb selects TRBD2, and the lack of DNA leaves this call unchecked. CDR1 is PRHDT, CDR2 FYEKMQ, per germline (reference sequence). CDR3 length: 16 amino acids. The CDR3 reads CASSLIPAGTTDTQYF.

The V and J genes are TRBV29-1 and TRBJ1-2; TCRdb's D call, TRBD1, is unchecked because there is no DNA. The germline CDR1 and CDR2 sequences are SQVTM and ANQGSEA. The CDR3 loop spans 15 amino acids. The CDR3 is CSSREGGRMNYGYTF.

The chain uses TRBV7-7 and TRBJ1-6; TCRdb returns TRBD1, unconfirmable since there is no DNA. The germline V gene encodes CDR1 SSHAT and CDR2 FNYEAQ (reference sequence). The CDR3 sequence is 15 residues long. CDR3: CASTRNGGDNSPLHF.

V is TRBV3-1 and J is TRBJ2-7; no DNA is available, so the TRBD2 call from TCRdb remains unchecked. The CDR3 contains 17 residues. CDR1 is LGHDT and CDR2 is YNNKEL in the germline V gene (reference sequence). The CDR3 loop is CASSQEAGLAGGYEQYF.